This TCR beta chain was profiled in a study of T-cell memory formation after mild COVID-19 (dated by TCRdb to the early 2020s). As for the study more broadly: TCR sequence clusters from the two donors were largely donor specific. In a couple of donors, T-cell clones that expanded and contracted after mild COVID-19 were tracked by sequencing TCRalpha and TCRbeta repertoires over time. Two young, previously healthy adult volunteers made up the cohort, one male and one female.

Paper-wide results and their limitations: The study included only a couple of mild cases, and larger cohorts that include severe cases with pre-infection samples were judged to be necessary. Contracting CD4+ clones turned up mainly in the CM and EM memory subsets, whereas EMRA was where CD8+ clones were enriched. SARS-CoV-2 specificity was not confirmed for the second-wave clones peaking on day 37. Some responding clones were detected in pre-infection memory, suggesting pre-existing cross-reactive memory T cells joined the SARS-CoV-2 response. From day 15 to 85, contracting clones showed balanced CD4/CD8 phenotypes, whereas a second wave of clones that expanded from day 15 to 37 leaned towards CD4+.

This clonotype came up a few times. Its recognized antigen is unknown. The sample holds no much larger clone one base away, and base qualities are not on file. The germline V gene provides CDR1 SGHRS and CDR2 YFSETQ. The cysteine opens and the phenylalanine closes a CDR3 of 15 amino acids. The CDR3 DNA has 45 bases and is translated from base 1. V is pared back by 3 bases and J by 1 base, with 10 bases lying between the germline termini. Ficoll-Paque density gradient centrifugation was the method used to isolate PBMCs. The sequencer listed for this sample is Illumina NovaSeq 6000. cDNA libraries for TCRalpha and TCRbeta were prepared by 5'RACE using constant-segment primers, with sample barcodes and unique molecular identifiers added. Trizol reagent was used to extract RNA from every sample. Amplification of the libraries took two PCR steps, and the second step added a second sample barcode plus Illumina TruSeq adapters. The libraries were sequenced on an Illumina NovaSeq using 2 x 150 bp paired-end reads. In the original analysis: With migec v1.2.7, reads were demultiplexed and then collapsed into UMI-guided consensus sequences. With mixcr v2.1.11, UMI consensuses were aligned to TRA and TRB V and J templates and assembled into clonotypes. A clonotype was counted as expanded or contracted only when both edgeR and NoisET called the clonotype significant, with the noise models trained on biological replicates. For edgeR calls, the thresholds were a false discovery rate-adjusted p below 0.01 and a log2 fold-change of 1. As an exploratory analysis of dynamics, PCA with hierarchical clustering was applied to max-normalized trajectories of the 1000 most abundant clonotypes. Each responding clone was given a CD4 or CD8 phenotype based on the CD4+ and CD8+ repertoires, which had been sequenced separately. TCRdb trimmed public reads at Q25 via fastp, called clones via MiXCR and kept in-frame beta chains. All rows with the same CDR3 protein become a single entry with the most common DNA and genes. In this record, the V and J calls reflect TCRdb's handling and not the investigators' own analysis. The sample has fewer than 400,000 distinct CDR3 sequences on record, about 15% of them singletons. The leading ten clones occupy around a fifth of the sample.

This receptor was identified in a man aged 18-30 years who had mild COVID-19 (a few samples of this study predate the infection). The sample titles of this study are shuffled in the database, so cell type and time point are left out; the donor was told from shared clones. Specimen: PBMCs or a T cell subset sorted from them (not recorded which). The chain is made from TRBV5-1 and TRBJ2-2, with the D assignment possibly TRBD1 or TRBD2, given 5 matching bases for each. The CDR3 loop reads CASSWDPQNTGELFF. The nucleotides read TGCGCCAGCAGCTGGGACCCCCAGAACACCGGGGAGCTGTTTTTT.